This T cell receptor (beta chain) was captured in a study of OX40 agonist ivuxolimab in advanced cancers. Study summary: Ivuxolimab, an agonistic anti-OX40 (CD134) antibody, was given to patients. The dose-escalation group included hepatocellular carcinoma, melanoma, renal cell carcinoma and head and neck cancer.

Here immunoSEQ multiplex PCR was the method, and the copy in TCRdb shows in-frame clones only, minus some. This sample carries 55,000 to 85,000 clones, about 91% of them seen once, and the ten largest clones take about 0.31%. The sample holds one count of this clone. The ends were cut back, 6 bases at V and 2 bases at J, with 14 bases in the middle. Germline V CDR1 and CDR2: MNHEY, SVGAGI. This CDR3 spans 15 amino acids. The sequence was collected from an adult with an advanced solid tumor such as melanoma, head and neck, liver or kidney cancer. The source material was CD4+ or CD8+ T cells sorted from blood, sampled in a trial of the OX40 agonist ivuxolimab. The chain combines TRBV6-5 with TRBJ1-5; D remains unclear. CDR3 protein: CASRGLGVGNQPQHF. CDR3 nucleotide sequence: TGTGCCAGCAGAGGTCTCGGGGTCGGCAATCAGCCCCAGCATTTT.